This T cell receptor beta chain was observed in a study of T cells in Graves' hyperthyroidism and ophthalmopathy. Only a few counts were recorded for this clonotype. The target antigen is unknown. At least 3 on the Clinical Activity Score was recorded for ophthalmopathy patients, who also had NOSPECS grade at least 4 and duration under 3 months. This CDR3 is 16 amino acids long. V lost 4 bases and J 2 bases, leaving 17 bases between the germline ends. Study-wide findings and caveats: Ophthalmopathy, as predicted by the model, came a median about seven months after the prediction.

RNA transcripts gave rise to amplified TCR beta CDR3 regions. TCR CDR3 regions were first amplified by RT-PCR with HTBI primers. A single record per CDR3 protein comes from TCRdb applying MiXCR to the multiplex PCR reads. Of about 410,000 distinct CDR3 sequences in the sample, approximately 14% were seen once. The chain combines TRBV12-3 or TRBV12-4 with TRBJ2-5; D may be TRBD1 (6 bases). The source of this sequence is a woman under 40 with Graves' ophthalmopathy. Sequenced material: blood. CDR3 loop: CASSSHQLRGQETQYF. CDR3 DNA sequence: TGTGCCAGCAGTTCCCATCAACTCAGGGGACAAGAGACCCAGTACTTC.